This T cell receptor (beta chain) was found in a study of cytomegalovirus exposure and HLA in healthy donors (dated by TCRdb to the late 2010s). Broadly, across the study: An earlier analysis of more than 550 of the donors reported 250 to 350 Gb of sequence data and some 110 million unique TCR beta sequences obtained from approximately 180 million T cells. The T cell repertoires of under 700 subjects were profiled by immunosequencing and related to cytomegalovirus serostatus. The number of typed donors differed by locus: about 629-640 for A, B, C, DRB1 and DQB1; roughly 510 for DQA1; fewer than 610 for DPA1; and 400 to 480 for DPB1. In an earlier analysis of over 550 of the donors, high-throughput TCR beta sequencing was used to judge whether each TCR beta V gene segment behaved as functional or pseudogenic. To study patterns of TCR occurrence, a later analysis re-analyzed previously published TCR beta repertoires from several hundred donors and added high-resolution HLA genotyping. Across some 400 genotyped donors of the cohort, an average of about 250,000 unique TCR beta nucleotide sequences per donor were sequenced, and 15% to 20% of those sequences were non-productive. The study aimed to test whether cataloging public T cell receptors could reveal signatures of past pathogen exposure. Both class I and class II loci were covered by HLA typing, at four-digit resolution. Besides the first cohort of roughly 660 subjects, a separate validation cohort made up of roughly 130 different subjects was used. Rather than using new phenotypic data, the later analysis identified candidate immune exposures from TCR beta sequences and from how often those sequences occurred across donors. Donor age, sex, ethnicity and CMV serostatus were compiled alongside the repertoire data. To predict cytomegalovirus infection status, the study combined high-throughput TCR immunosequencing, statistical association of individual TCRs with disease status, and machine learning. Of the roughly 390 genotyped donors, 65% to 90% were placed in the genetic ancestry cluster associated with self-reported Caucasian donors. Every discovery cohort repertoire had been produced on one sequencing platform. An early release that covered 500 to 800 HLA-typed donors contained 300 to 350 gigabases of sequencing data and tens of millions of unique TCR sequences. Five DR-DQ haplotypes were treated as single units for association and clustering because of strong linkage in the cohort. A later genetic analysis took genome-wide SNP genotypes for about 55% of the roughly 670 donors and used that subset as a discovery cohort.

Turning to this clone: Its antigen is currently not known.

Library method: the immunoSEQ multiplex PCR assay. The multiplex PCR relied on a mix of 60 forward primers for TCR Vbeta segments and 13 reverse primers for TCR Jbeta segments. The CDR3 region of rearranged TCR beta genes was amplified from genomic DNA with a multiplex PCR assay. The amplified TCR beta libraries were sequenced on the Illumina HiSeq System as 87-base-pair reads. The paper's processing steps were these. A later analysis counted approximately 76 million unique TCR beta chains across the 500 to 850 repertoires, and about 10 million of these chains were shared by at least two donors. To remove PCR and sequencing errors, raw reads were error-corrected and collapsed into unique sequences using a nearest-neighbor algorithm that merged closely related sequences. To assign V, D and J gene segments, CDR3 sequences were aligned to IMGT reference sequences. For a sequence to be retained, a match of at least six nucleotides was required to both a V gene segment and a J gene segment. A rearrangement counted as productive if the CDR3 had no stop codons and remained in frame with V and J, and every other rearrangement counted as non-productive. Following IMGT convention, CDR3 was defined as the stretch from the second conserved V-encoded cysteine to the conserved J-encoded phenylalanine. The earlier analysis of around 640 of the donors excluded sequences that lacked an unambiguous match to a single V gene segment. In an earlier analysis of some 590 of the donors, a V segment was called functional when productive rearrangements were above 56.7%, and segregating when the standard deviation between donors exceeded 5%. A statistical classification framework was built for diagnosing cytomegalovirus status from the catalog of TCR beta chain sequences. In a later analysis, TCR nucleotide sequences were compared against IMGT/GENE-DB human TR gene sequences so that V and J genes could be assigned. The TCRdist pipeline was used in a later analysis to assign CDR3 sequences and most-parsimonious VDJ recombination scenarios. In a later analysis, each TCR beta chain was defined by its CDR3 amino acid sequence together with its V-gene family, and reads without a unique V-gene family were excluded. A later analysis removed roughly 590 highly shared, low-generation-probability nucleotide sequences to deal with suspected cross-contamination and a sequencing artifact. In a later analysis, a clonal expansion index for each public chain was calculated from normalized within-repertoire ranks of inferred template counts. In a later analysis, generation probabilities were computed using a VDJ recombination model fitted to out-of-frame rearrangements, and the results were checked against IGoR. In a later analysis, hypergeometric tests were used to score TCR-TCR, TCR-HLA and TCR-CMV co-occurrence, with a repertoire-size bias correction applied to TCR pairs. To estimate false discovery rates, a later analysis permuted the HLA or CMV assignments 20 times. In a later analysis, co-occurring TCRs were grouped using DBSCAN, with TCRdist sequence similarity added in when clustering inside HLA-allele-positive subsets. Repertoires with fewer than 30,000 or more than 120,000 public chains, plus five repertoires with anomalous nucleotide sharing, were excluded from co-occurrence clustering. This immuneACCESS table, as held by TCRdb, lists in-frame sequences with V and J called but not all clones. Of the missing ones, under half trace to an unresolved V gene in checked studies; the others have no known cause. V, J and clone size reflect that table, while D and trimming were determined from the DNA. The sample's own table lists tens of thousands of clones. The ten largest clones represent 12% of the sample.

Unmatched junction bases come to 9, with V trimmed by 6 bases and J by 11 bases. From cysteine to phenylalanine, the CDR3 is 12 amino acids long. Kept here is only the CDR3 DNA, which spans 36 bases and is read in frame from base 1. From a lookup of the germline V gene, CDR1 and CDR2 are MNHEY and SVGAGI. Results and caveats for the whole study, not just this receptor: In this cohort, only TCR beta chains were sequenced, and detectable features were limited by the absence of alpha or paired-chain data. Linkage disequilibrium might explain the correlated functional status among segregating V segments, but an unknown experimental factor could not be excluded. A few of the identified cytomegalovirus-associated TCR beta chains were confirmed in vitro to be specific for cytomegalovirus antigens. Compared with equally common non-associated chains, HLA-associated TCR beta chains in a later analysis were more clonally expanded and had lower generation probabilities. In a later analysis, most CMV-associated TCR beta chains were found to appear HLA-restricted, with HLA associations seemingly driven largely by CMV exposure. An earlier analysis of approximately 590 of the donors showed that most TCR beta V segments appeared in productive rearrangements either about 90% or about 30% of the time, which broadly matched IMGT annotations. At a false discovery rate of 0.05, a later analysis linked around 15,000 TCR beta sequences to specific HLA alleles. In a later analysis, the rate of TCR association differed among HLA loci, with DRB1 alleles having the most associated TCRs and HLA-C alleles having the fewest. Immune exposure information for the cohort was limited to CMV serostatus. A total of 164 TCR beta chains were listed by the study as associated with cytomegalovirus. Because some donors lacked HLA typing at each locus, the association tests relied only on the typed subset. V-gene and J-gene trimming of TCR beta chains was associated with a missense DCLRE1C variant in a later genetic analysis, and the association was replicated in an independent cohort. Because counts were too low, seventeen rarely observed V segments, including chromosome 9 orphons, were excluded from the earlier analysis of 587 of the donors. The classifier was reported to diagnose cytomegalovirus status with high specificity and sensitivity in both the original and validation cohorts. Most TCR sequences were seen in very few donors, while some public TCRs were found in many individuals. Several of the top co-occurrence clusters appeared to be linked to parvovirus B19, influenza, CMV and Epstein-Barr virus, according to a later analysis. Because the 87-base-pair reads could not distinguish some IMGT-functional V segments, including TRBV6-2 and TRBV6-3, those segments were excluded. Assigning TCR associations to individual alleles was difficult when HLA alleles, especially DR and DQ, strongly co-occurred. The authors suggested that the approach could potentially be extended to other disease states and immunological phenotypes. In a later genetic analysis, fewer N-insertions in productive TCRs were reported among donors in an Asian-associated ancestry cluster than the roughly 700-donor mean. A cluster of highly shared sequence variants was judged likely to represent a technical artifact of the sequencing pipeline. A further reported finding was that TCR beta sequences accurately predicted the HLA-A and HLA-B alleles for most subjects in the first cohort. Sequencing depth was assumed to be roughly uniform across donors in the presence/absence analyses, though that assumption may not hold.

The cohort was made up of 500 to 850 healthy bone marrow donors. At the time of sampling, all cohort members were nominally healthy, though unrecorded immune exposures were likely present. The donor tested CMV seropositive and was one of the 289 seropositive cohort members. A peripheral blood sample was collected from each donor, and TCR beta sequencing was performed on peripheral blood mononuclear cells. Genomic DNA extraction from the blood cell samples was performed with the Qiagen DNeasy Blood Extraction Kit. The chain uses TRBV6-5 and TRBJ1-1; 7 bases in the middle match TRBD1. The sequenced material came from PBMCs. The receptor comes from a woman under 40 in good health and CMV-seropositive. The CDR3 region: CASRINTGEAFF. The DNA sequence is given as TGTGCCAGCAGGATCAATACAGGGGAGGCTTTCTTT.